These T cell receptor beta chains were read from a single sample in a study of cytomegalovirus exposure and HLA in healthy donors. The data were produced by immunoSEQ multiplex PCR, yet TCRdb's version contains in-frame clones alone and is incomplete. The data show roughly 150,000 clones, more than 75% seen once. Source material: PBMCs. Receptors originate from a male donor in good health and CMV-seronegative. Each CDR3 is given with its conserved first and last residue. Each record gives: CDR3 length, D gene, J gene, clone size, V gene, CDR3 DNA, CDR3 protein. A D gene is named only where the DNA matches it firmly. Expanded clones get a size class; other rows say once, few or many, or leave the size out.

17 | . | TRBJ2-7 | . | TRBV28 | TGTGCCAGCAGTTTAGTATCGGGGAGGGGGATGCCCTACGAGCAGTACTTC | CASSLVSGRGMPYEQYF
15 | TRBD1 | TRBJ2-7 | . | TRBV7-2 | TGTGCCAGCAGCTTCCTACAGGGGGCGTCCGGCGAGCAGTACTTC | CASSFLQGASGEQYF
15 | TRBD2 | TRBJ2-1 | . | TRBV19 | TGTGCCAGTAACTCGGGACTAGCGGGAGGCAATGAGCAGTTCTTC | CASNSGLAGGNEQFF
15 | . | TRBJ1-2 | . | TRBV27 | TGTGCCAGCAGTTTGGCAGGAACAGGGAGCTATGGCTACACCTTC | CASSLAGTGSYGYTF
15 | . | TRBJ2-5 | . | TRBV5-1 | TGCGCCAGCAGCTTCCAGGGTGATAGAGAGGAGACCCAGTACTTC | CASSFQGDREETQYF
13 | . | TRBJ2-2 | . | TRBV27 | TGTGCCAGCAGCAGACATGCCACCGGGGAGCTGTTTTTT | CASSRHATGELFF
14 | TRBD1 | TRBJ2-7 | . | TRBV6-5 | TGTGCCAGCACCCCGGGACAGGGGGCTTTCGAGCAGTACTTC | CASTPGQGAFEQYF
16 | . | TRBJ2-1 | few | TRBV4-3 | TGCGCCAGCAGCCAAGAAGAACTAGCAGCCGGAGGTGAGCAGTTCTTC | CASSQEELAAGGEQFF
14 | . | TRBJ2-2 | . | TRBV7-6 | TGTGCCAGCAGCTTAGTTTTCGAGGGCGGGGAGCTGTTTTTT | CASSLVFEGGELFF
15 | . | TRBJ1-1 | . | TRBV18 | TGTGCCAGCTCACCACCCGGAACAGGCAACACTGAAGCTTTCTTT | CASSPPGTGNTEAFF
14 | TRBD1 | TRBJ1-3 | . | TRBV18 | TGTGCCAGCTACCCCGGGACAGGGGGAAACACCATATATTTT | CASYPGTGGNTIYF
16 | . | TRBJ2-7 | few | TRBV28 | TGTGCCAGCAGTGGTGGGGGCAGGGGACTAACCTACGAGCAGTACTTC | CASSGGGRGLTYEQYF
15 | TRBD2 | TRBJ2-1 | few | TRBV14 | TGTGCCAGCAGCCCACTGGGACTAGTGAGGAATGAGCAGTTCTTC | CASSPLGLVRNEQFF
13 | TRBD1 | TRBJ1-1 | . | TRBV6-5 | TGTGCCAGCACCTGGGACAGAAACACTGAAGCTTTCTTT | CASTWDRNTEAFF
17 | TRBD2 | TRBJ2-2 | . | TRBV2 | TGTGCCAGCAGCACGACTAGCGGGAGAAAGCACACCGGGGAGCTGTTTTTT | CASSTTSGRKHTGELFF
16 | TRBD2 | TRBJ2-5 | . | TRBV12-5 | TGTGCTAGTGGTTTGGGGCTCGGGGGGTTCGGGGAGACCCAGTACTTC | CASGLGLGGFGETQYF
17 | . | TRBJ1-3 | . | TRBV18 | TGTGCCAGCTCACCACCCGCCGGTATAAGCTCTGGAAACACCATATATTTT | CASSPPAGISSGNTIYF
17 | TRBD2 | TRBJ2-2 | . | TRBV5-6 | TGTGCCAGCAGCTCCCCAGGGACTACTGCGAACACCGGGGAGCTGTTTTTT | CASSSPGTTANTGELFF
15 | . | TRBJ2-1 | . | TRBV7-6 | TGTGCCAGCAGCTATAGCGGCTACACCGACAATGAGCAGTTCTTC | CASSYSGYTDNEQFF
15 | . | TRBJ2-3 | once | TRBV28 | TGTGCCAACAACAGTAGTTTAGTGGTGGGAGATACGCAGTATTTT | CANNSSLVVGDTQYF
14 | . | TRBJ1-5 | . | TRBV6-1 | TGTGCCACCCTAGGACATTCTAGCAATCAGCCCCAGCATTTT | CATLGHSSNQPQHF
14 | . | TRBJ2-7 | . | TRBV9 | TGTGCCAGCAGCGTAGATACAGGTCCCTACGAGCAGTACTTC | CASSVDTGPYEQYF
16 | . | TRBJ2-2 | . | TRBV15 | TGTGCCACCAGCAGAGTCGGTAGGGGTGACACCGGGGAGCTGTTTTTT | CATSRVGRGDTGELFF
12 | . | TRBJ1-1 | few | TRBV28 | TGTGCCAGCGGACTCATGAACACTGAAGCTTTCTTT | CASGLMNTEAFF
14 | . | TRBJ1-6 | . | TRBV27 | TGTGCCAGCAGTGCACAGGGTCGTAATTCACCCCTCCACTTT | CASSAQGRNSPLHF
13 | . | TRBJ1-1 | . | TRBV19 | TGTGCCAGTCAAATCTCCAGGGCCACTGAAGCTTTCTTT | CASQISRATEAFF
12 | . | TRBJ1-2 | . | TRBV6-1 | TGTGCCACCTTCACAGCTAACTATGGCTACACCTTC | CATFTANYGYTF
15 | . | TRBJ2-7 | . | TRBV27 | TGTGCCAGCAGTTTAGAGTCGGCAGGGGCCTACGAGCAGTACTTC | CASSLESAGAYEQYF
11 | . | TRBJ2-7 | . | TRBV19 | TGTGCCAGTAGTCCTTGCTACGAGCAGTACTTC | CASSPCYEQYF
14 | . | TRBJ1-5 | once | TRBV28 | TGTGCCAGCAGTTTAGGCCGGGTCAATCAGCCCCAGCATTTT | CASSLGRVNQPQHF